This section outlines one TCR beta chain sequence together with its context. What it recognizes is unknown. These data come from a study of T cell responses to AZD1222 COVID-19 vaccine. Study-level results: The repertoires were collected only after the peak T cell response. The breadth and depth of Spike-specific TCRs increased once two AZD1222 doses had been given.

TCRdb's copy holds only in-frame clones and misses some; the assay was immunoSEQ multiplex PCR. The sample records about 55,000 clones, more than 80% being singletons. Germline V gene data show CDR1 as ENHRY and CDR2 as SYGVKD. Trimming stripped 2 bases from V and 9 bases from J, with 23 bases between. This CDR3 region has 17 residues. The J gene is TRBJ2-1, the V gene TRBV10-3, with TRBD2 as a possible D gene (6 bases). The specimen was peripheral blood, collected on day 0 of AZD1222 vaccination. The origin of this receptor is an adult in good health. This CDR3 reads CAISEARARAGSSEQFF. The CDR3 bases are TGTGCCATCAGTGAGGCCAGGGCCCGGGCCGGGAGTAGTGAGCAGTTCTTC.